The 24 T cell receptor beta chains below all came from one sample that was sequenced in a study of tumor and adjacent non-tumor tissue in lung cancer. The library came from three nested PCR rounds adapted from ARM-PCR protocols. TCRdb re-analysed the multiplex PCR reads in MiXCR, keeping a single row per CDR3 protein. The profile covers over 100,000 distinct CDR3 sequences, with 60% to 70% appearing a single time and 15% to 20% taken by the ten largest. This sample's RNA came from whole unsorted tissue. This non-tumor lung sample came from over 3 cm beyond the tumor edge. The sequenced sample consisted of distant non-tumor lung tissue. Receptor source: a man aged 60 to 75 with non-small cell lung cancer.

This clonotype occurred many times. The CDR3 DNA sequence: TGTGCCAGCAGCTTTGGGACAGGGCTCGCCGCTGAAGCTTTCTTT. Translated: CASSFGTGLAAEAFF. The chain employs TRBV5-6 and TRBJ1-1, with 9 bases matching TRBD1. V lost 2 bases, J lost 6 bases, and 8 bases stayed unmatched. The CDR3 consists of 15 residues. Germline CDR1 and CDR2: SGHDT and YYEEEE.

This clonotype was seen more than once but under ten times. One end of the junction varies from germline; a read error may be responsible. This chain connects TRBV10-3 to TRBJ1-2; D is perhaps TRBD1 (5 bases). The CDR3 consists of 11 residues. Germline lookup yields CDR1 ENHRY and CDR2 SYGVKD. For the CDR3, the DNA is TGTGCCATCAGGGGGGACTATGGCTACTCCTTC. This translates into CAIRGDYGYSF.

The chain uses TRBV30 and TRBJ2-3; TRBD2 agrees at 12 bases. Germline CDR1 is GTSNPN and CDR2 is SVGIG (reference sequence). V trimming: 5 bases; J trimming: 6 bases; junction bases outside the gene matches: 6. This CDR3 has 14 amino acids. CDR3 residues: CAWGGLAGSDTQYF. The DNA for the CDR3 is TGTGCCTGGGGAGGACTAGCGGGGTCGGATACGCAGTATTTT.

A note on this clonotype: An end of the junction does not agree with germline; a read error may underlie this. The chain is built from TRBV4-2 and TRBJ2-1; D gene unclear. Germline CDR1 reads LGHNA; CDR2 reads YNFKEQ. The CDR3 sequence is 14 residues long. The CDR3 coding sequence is TGTTCCAGCAGTCAAGTAGTAATCGACAATGAGCAGTTCTTC. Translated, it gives CSSSQVVIDNEQFF.

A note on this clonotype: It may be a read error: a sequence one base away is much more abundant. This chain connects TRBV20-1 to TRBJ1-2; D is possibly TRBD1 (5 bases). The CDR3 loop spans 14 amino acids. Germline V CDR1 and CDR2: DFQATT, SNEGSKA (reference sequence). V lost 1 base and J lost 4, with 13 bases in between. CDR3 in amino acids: CSARVTTDSYGYTF. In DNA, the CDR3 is TGCAGTGCTAGAGTCACGACAGATAGCTATGGCTACACCTTC.

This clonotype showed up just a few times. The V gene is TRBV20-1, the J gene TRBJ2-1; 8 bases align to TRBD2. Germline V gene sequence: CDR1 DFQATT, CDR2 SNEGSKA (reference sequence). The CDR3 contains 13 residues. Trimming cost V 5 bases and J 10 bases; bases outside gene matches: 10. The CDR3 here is CSAPPPGGLEQFF. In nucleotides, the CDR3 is TGCAGTGCTCCCCCCCCGGGGGGGCTCGAGCAGTTCTTC.

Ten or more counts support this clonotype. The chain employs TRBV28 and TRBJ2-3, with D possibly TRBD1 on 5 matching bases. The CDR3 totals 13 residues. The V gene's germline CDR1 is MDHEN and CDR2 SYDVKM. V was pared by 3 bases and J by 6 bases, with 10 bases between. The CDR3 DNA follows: TGTGCCAGCAGTTTGCAGGGATCGGATACGCAGTATTTT. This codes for CASSLQGSDTQYF.

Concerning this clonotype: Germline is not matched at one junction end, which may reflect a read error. The CDR3, as DNA: TGTGCTAGCAGCTCCCGGACTAGCAGGAGGGCCTGCTCCTACCATGAGCAGTTCTTC. It translates to CASSSRTSRRACSYHEQFF. The chain has TRBV11-3 and TRBJ2-1; 8 bases agree with TRBD2. The CDR3 contains 19 residues. The germline CDR1 and CDR2 sequences are SGHNT and YENEEA.

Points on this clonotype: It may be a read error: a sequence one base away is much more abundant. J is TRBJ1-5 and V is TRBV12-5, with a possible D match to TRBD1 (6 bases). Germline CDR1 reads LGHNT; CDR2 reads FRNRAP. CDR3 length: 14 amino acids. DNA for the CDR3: TGTGTTAGTGGCCCGGACAGCATCAATCAGCCCCAGCATTTT. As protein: CVSGPDSINQPQHF.

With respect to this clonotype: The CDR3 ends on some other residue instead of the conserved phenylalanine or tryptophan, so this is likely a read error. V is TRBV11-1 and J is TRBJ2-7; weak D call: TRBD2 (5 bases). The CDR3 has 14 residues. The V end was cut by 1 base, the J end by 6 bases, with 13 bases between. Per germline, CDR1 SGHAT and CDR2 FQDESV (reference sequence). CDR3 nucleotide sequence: TGTGCCAGCAGCTTAGAGGAGGCCTTCTCCGAGCAGTACTCC. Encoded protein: CASSLEEAFSEQYS.

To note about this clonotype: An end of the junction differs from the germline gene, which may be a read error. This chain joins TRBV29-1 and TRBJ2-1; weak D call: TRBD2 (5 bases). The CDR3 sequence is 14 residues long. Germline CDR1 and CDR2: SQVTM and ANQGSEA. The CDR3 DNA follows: TGCAGCGGCCATGCCGGGGAAAGCTACATTGAGCAGTTCTTC. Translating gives CSGHAGESYIEQFF.

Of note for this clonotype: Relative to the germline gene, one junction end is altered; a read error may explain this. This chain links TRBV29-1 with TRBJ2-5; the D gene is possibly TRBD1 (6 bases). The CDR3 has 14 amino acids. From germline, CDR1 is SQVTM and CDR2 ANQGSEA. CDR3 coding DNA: TGCAGCTTTGAAACTGGGGGCCGACCTAAGGCCCAGTACTTC. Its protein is CSFETGGRPKAQYF.

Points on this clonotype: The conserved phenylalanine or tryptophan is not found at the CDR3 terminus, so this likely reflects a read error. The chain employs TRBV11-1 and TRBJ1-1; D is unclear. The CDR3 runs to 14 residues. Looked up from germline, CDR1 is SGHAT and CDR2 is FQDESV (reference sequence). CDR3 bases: TGTGCCGGCAGCTTATCGGTGGGCGAGACTGAAGCTTTCTCT. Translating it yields CAGSLSVGETEAFS.

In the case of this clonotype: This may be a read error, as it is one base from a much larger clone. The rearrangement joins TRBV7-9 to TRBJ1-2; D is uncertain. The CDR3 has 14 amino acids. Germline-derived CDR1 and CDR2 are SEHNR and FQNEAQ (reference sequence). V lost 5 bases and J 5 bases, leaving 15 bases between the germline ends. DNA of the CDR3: TGTGCCAGCAGCACGCCCCTTCAGTCGTATGGCTACACCTTC. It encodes CASSTPLQSYGYTF.

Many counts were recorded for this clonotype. As DNA, the CDR3 is TGTGCCAGCAGCTCGGGACTAGCGGGGGAAGTACAACAGTTCTTC. Its translation is CASSSGLAGEVQQFF. The chain employs TRBV13 and TRBJ2-1; TRBD2 matches 14 bases. This CDR3 is 15 amino acids long. Germline V gives CDR1 PRHDT, CDR2 FYEKMQ (reference sequence). J was trimmed by 13 bases and V by 4 bases; bases with no gene match: 9.

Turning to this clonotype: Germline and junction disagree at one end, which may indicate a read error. The CDR3: CSARVSLQAYEQSF. DNA for the CDR3: TGCAGTGCTAGGGTTAGTCTACAGGCCTACGAGCAGTCCTTC. The chain carries TRBV20-1 and TRBJ2-7; a weak D match, TRBD1 (5 bases). Per the germline V gene, CDR1 is DFQATT and CDR2 is SNEGSKA (reference sequence). The CDR3 is 14 residues long.

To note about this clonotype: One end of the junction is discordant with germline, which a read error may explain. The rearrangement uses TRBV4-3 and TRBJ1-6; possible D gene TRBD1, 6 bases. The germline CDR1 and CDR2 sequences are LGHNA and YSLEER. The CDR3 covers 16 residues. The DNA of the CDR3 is TGCGCCAGCAACCAAGGGGACACAGGGTACAATTCACCCCTCCTCTTT. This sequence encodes CASNQGDTGYNSPLLF.

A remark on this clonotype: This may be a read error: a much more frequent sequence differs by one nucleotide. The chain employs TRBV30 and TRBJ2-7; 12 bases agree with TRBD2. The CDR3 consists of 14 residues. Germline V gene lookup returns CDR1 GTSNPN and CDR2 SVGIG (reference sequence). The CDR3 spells CAWSGLAGAYEHYF. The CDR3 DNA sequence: TGTGCCTGGAGTGGACTAGCGGGGGCCTACGAGCACTACTTC.

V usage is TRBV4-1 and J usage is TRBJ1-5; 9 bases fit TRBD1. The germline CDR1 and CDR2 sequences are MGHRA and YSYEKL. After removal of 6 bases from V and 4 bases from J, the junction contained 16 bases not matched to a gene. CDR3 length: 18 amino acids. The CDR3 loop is CASRQTGTGRDGNQPQHF. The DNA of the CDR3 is TGCGCCAGCAGGCAGACCGGGACAGGGCGTGATGGTAATCAGCCCCAGCATTTT.

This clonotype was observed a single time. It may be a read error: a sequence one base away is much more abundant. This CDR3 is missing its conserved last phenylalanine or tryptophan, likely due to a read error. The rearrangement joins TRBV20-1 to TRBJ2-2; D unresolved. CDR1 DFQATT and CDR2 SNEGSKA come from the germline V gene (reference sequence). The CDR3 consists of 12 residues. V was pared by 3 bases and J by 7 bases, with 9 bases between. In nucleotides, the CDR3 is TGCAGTGCTAGTTTGGGTATCGGGGAGCTGTTTCTT. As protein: CSASLGIGELFL.

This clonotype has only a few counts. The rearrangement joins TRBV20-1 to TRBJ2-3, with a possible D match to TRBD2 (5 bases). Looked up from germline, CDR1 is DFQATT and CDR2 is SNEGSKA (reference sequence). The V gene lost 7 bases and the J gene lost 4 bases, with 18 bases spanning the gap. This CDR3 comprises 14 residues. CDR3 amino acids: CSVDHLANADTQYF. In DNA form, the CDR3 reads TGCAGTGTGGATCATCTAGCAAACGCAGATACGCAGTATTTT.

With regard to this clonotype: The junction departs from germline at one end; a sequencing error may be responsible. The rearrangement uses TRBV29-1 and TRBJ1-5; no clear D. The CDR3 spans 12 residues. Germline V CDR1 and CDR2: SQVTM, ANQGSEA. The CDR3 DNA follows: TGCGGCGCAGGTTATGGCAATAAGCCCCAGCATTTT. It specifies CGAGYGNKPQHF.

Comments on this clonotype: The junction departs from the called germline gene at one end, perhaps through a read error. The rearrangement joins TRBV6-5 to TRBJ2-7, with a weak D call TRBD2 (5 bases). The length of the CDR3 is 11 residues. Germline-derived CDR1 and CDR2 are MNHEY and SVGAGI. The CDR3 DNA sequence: TGTGCCGGCAGTAGTCTGGGAGAACAGTACTTC. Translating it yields CAGSSLGEQYF.

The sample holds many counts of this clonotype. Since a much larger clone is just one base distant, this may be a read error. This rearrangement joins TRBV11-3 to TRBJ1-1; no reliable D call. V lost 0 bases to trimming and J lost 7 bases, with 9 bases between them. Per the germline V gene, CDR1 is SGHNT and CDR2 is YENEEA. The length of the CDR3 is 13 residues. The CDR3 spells CASSLDAGVEAFF. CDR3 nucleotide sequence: TGTGCCAGCAGCTTAGATGCTGGGGTTGAAGCTTTCTTT.